Presented here are 12 T cell receptor beta chains from one specimen sequenced in a study of shared clonotypes between healthy human individuals. TCRdb's copy holds only in-frame clones and misses some; the assay was immunoSEQ multiplex PCR. Of roughly 520,000 clones listed, around 95% were seen once; the top ten hold around 0.066%. What was sequenced was naive CD4+ T cells sorted from blood. The subset is: CD45RA+ positively selected. These TCRs come from a woman aged 25 to 39 in good health.

J is TRBJ1-4 and V is TRBV18; D is perhaps TRBD1 (6 bases). The CDR3 is 13 residues long. The ends were cut back, 6 bases at V and 8 bases at J, with 13 bases in the middle. Germline CDR1 is KGHSH and CDR2 is LQKENI. This chain's CDR3 is CASSTGHPEKLFF. CDR3 DNA sequence: TGTGCCAGCTCTACGGGACACCCCGAAAAACTGTTTTTT.

The chain uses TRBV9 and TRBJ2-7; no clear D gene. Per germline, CDR1 SGDLS and CDR2 YYNGEE. The V end lost 4 bases, the J end lost 1 base, and 15 bases lay between the germline ends. This CDR3 is built from 15 residues. The CDR3 DNA reads TGTGCCAGCAGCCCAGACCCCATAATATCCTACGAGCAGTACTTC. Translation gives CASSPDPIISYEQYF.

This sequence joins TRBV10-1 and TRBJ2-3; 13 bases align to TRBD2. The germline V gene encodes CDR1 WNHNN and CDR2 SYGVQD (reference sequence). The J segment lost 1 base and the V segment lost 4 bases, leaving 5 bases of the junction unmatched. This CDR3 comprises 17 residues. This chain's CDR3 is CASSGGLAGVRTDTQYF. For the CDR3, the DNA is TGCGCCAGCAGTGGCGGACTAGCGGGAGTTCGCACAGATACGCAGTATTTT.

V usage is TRBV28 and J usage is TRBJ1-1; D remains unclear. The length of the CDR3 is 14 residues. Trimming cost V 2 bases and J 3 bases, with 10 bases left between them. Germline CDR1 and CDR2: MDHEN and SYDVKM. CDR3: CASSLMGGYTEAFF. The CDR3 nucleotides read TGTGCCAGCAGTTTAATGGGAGGATACACTGAAGCTTTCTTT.

With regard to this clone: The sample contains more than one DNA sequence encoding this CDR3. The chain combines TRBV9 with TRBJ1-3; no firm D call. V was shortened by 1 base and J by 1 base, with 0 bases between the two germline ends. CDR1 SGDLS and CDR2 YYNGEE come from the germline V gene. The CDR3 covers 12 residues. This CDR3 reads CASSVSGNTIYF. CDR3 bases: TGTGCCAGCAGCGTATCTGGAAACACCATATATTTT.

This chain joins TRBV7-2 and TRBJ2-4, with TRBD2 as a possible D gene (5 bases). This CDR3 contains 17 residues. V lost 0 bases, J lost 0 bases, and 12 bases lay in between. Looked up from germline, CDR1 is SGHTA and CDR2 is FQGNSA. In nucleotides, the CDR3 is TGTGCCAGCAGCTTAGCCGTCAGCGGAATAGCCAAAAACATTCAGTACTTC. Its protein is CASSLAVSGIAKNIQYF.

V usage is TRBV5-1 and J usage is TRBJ2-3, with 11 bases that match TRBD2. V was clipped by 5 bases and J by 4 bases; unmatched bases: 12. Germline V lookup: CDR1 SGHRS, CDR2 YFSETQ. The CDR3 consists of 17 residues. Written as DNA, the CDR3 is TGCGCCAGCAGGCCCTCATTAGCGGGAGGGCCAGCAGATACGCAGTATTTT. Protein sequence: CASRPSLAGGPADTQYF.

This chain connects TRBV30 to TRBJ1-2, with D possibly matching TRBD1 (5 bases). CDR3 size: 12 residues. In germline, CDR1 is GTSNPN, CDR2 SVGIG (reference sequence). Trimming took off 3 bases at V and 8 bases at J, with 13 bases between the two ends. The CDR3 protein is CAWSSGAGGYTF. CDR3 sequence (DNA): TGTGCCTGGAGCAGCGGGGCCGGCGGCTACACCTTC.

This chain links TRBV10-2 with TRBJ2-1, with 10 bases lining up with TRBD2. The germline V gene encodes CDR1 WSHSY and CDR2 SAAADI. Germline trimming cut 6 bases from V and 8 bases from J; bases unmatched to any gene: 10. There are 15 residues in the CDR3. CDR3 protein: CASSRGLAGADEQFF. CDR3 coding DNA: TGCGCCAGCAGCCGGGGGCTAGCGGGAGCGGATGAGCAGTTCTTC.

The chain is built from TRBV5-6 and TRBJ2-3; the D gene is possibly TRBD2 (6 bases). With 0 bases removed from V and 13 bases from J, the gap between germline ends came to 9 bases. Germline-derived CDR1 and CDR2 are SGHDT and YYEEEE. The CDR3 extends over 11 amino acids. CDR3 residues: CASSLAGEEYF. CDR3 DNA: TGTGCCAGCAGCTTGGCGGGAGAGGAGTATTTT.

The chain recombines TRBV5-1 with TRBJ1-1, with D unresolved. Germline values: CDR1 SGHRS, CDR2 YFSETQ. The CDR3 loop spans 14 amino acids. The V gene lost 1 base and the J gene lost 1 base, with 8 bases spanning the gap. The CDR3 DNA reads TGCGCCAGCAGCTTGTCCAAGGGGAACACTGAAGCTTTCTTT. It encodes CASSLSKGNTEAFF.

This clone has just one count. The V and J genes are TRBV7-9 and TRBJ1-6; D is unresolved. The CDR3 is 15 residues long. The V end lost 3 bases, the J end lost 5 bases, and 11 bases lay between the germline ends. Germline V gives CDR1 SEHNR, CDR2 FQNEAQ (reference sequence). CDR3 loop: CASSLTAANNSPLHF. CDR3 nucleotides: TGTGCCAGCAGCTTGACGGCAGCCAATAATTCACCCCTCCACTTT.